A single sample is the source of the 29 T cell receptor beta chains below, sequenced in a study of T-cell memory formation after mild COVID-19. A single record per CDR3 protein comes from TCRdb applying MiXCR to the 5' RACE reads. The repertoire holds some 310,000 distinct CDR3 sequences, with 20% to 25% as singletons. Sequencing used PBMCs or a T cell subset sorted from them (not recorded which). Receptors originate from a man aged 18 to 35 who had mild COVID-19 (a few samples of this study predate the infection). Cell type and time point are not known.

The genes are TRBV7-6 and TRBJ2-4; possible D gene TRBD1, 5 bases. Germline V gene sequence: CDR1 SGHVS, CDR2 FNYEAQ. V lost 4 bases, J lost 9 bases, and 13 bases lay in between. This CDR3 region has 13 residues. CDR3 sequence (DNA): TGTGCCAGCAGCTCGCAGGGTGGAAGCATTCAGTACTTC. Amino acid sequence: CASSSQGGSIQYF.

This clonotype was counted at least ten times. The J gene is TRBJ1-6, the V gene TRBV7-8; the D is unclear. V dropped 8 bases and J dropped 6 bases, with 11 bases sitting between them. The CDR3 runs 13 residues. Germline lookup yields CDR1 SGHVS and CDR2 FQNEAQ. The CDR3 bases are TGTGCCAGCCGCCGGTACCTTAATTCACCCCTCCACTTT. Residues: CASRRYLNSPLHF.

The chain has TRBV7-2 and TRBJ2-3, with D tentatively TRBD2 (6 bases). Between the trimmed V and J ends, which lost 5 bases and 1 base, there was a span of 10 bases. The CDR3 has 14 residues. Per the germline V gene, CDR1 is SGHTA and CDR2 is FQGNSA. The CDR3 loop reads CASSPGLRTDTQYF. DNA of the CDR3: TGTGCCAGCAGCCCGGGACTGCGCACAGATACGCAGTATTTT.

This clonotype was counted between two and nine times. The V call is TRBV24-1, the J call TRBJ2-5; 12 bases match TRBD1. V dropped 3 bases and J dropped 4; count of bases not matched to a gene: 8. CDR1 KGHDR and CDR2 SFDVKD come from the germline V gene. The CDR3 loop spans 17 amino acids. CDR3 loop: CATSDAGQGAAGETQYF. The CDR3 bases are TGTGCCACCAGTGATGCGGGACAGGGGGCAGCAGGAGAGACCCAGTACTTC.

The chain employs TRBV7-2 and TRBJ2-3; no reliable D call. V lost 4 bases, J lost 4 bases, and 6 bases lay in between. CDR3 size: 12 residues. Germline V gene sequence: CDR1 SGHTA, CDR2 FQGNSA. CDR3: CASSYPSDTQYF. As DNA, the CDR3 is TGTGCCAGCAGCTACCCTTCAGATACGCAGTATTTT.

This clonotype was seen ten or more times. The rearrangement links TRBV3-1 to TRBJ2-7; 8 bases are a match to TRBD1. J lost 5 bases, V lost 7 bases, and 4 bases had no gene match. Germline values: CDR1 LGHDT, CDR2 YNNKEL (reference sequence). The CDR3 totals 12 residues. In DNA form, the CDR3 reads TGTGCCAGCAACCGACAGGGGAACGAGCAGTACTTC. The encoded protein is CASNRQGNEQYF.

The chain uses TRBV20-1 and TRBJ2-7; TRBD1 might be the D (5 bases). The CDR3 loop spans 13 amino acids. V was pared by 3 bases and J by 7 bases, with 16 bases between. Germline-derived CDR1 and CDR2 are DFQATT and SNEGSKA (reference sequence). Here the CDR3 reads CSASGHSLDEQYF. CDR3 coding DNA: TGCAGTGCTAGCGGACACTCCTTGGATGAGCAGTACTTC.

The chain has TRBV7-6 and TRBJ1-5; D ambiguous. V lost 0 bases, J lost 3 bases, and 9 bases lay in between. The CDR3 loop spans 15 amino acids. Germline CDR1 reads SGHVS; CDR2 reads FNYEAQ. As DNA, the CDR3 is TGTGCCAGCAGCTTAGCGTCGGGGTTCAATCAGCCCCAGCATTTT. This codes for CASSLASGFNQPQHF.

This clonotype was observed a handful of times. The junction does not match germline at one end; this may be a read error. The chain joins TRBV29-1 to TRBJ1-2; the match to TRBD1 covers 8 bases. There are 14 residues in the CDR3. Germline CDR1 reads SQVTM; CDR2 reads ANQGSEA. DNA for the CDR3: TGCAGCGTTGGTGGGACAGGCGGACATACCCCACAGCCCTTC. Encoded protein: CSVGGTGGHTPQPF. The whole variable domain, filled in from reference TRBV29-1 and TRBJ1-2, reads SAVISQKPSRDICQRGTSLTIQCQVDSQVTMMFWYRQQPGQSLTLIATANQGSEATYESGFVIDKFPISRPNLTFSTLTVSNMSPEDSSIYLCSVGGTGGHTPQPFGSGTRLTVV.

This chain joins TRBV7-2 and TRBJ2-3; 10 bases line up with TRBD1. V shed 1 base and J 7 bases; nucleotides not matched to a gene: 8. The CDR3 has 16 residues. Germline loops: CDR1 SGHTA, CDR2 FQGNSA. This chain's CDR3 is CASSLVGTGASNTQYF. In nucleotides, the CDR3 is TGTGCCAGCAGCTTAGTAGGGACAGGGGCGTCAAATACGCAGTATTTT.

This clonotype occurred a few times. The J gene is TRBJ1-2, the V gene TRBV5-1, with a tentative D call TRBD1 (5 bases). V lost 4 bases and J 6 bases, leaving 16 bases between the germline ends. The germline V gene encodes CDR1 SGHRS and CDR2 YFSETQ. The length of the CDR3 is 14 residues. The CDR3 protein is CASSRATRDHGYTF. CDR3 sequence (DNA): TGCGCCAGCAGCCGAGCCACCAGGGACCATGGCTACACCTTC.

This clonotype was seen a handful of times. V is TRBV6-6 and J is TRBJ1-1, with unresolved D. V gave up 5 bases and J gave up 5 bases, with 12 bases separating them. This CDR3 contains 13 residues. Germline V lookup: CDR1 MNHNY, CDR2 SVGAGI (reference sequence). The CDR3 DNA reads as TGTGCCAGCAGTCGTGAAAGGGCGACTGAAGCTTTCTTT. Translating gives CASSRERATEAFF.

This clonotype was found a few times. V is TRBV12-3 or TRBV12-4 and J is TRBJ1-5, with 9 bases matching TRBD1. This CDR3 is built from 14 residues. V lost 4 bases to trimming and J lost 8 bases; unmatched junction nucleotides: 6. The CDR3 DNA follows: TGTGCCAGCAGTTCCAGGGGACAGGGTAAGCCCCAGCATTTT. Protein product: CASSSRGQGKPQHF.

The J gene is TRBJ2-2, the V gene TRBV12-3 or TRBV12-4, with D uncertain. This CDR3 has 13 amino acids. The V end lost 3 bases, the J end lost 4 bases, and 6 bases lay between the germline ends. DNA of the CDR3: TGTGCCAGCAGTTTCGTTGTCACCGGGGAGCTGTTTTTT. Amino acid sequence: CASSFVVTGELFF.

Comment on this clonotype: A single base separates this from a much larger clone, so it may be a read error. The chain employs TRBV5-1 and TRBJ2-2, with a weak D call TRBD2 (5 bases). CDR1 and CDR2 from the germline V gene are SGHRS and YFSETQ. The length of the CDR3 is 13 residues. The CDR3 spells CASRLGETGELFF. For the CDR3, the DNA is TGCGCCAGCAGATTGGGAGAAACCGGGGAGCTGTTTTTT.

The rearrangement joins TRBV4-2 to TRBJ2-3, with 8 bases identical to TRBD2. The CDR3 extends over 16 amino acids. Looked up from germline, CDR1 is LGHNA and CDR2 is YNFKEQ. Trimming cost V 0 bases and J 2 bases; bases outside gene matches: 4. The CDR3 region is CASSQDVTSDTDTQYF. CDR3 nucleotides: TGTGCCAGCAGCCAAGATGTGACTAGCGACACAGATACGCAGTATTTT.

This chain uses TRBV3-1 with TRBJ1-1, with D perhaps TRBD1 (6 bases). Trimming took 3 bases from V and 1 from J, leaving 18 bases between them. The germline CDR1 and CDR2 sequences are LGHDT and YNNKEL (reference sequence). The CDR3 covers 17 residues. The CDR3 protein is CASSQPLQGTQNTEAFF. Written as DNA, the CDR3 is TGTGCCAGCAGCCAGCCATTACAGGGTACCCAGAACACTGAAGCTTTCTTT.

There are a few counts of this clonotype. The chain couples TRBV12-3 or TRBV12-4 to TRBJ1-5; D remains unclear. Trimming stripped 0 bases from V and 3 bases from J, with 12 bases between. The CDR3 has 16 residues. The CDR3 reads CASSLAHRGINQPQHF. The CDR3 DNA reads TGTGCCAGCAGTTTAGCCCATCGAGGGATCAATCAGCCCCAGCATTTT.

V gene TRBV20-1 combines with J gene TRBJ2-3; 7 bases are a match to TRBD1. CDR1 and CDR2 (germline): DFQATT, SNEGSKA (reference sequence). The CDR3 is made up of 13 amino acids. After removal of 7 bases from V and 0 bases from J, the junction contained 4 bases not matched to a gene. The CDR3 sequence is CSGVQGSTDTQYF. The DNA of the CDR3 is TGCAGTGGGGTACAGGGGAGCACAGATACGCAGTATTTT.

Only a few counts were recorded for this clonotype. The chain employs TRBV10-1 and TRBJ2-5; D gene ambiguous. V shed 4 bases and J shed 5 bases, with 11 bases lying between them. The CDR3 is 13 amino acids. Germline CDR1 and CDR2: WNHNN and SYGVQD (reference sequence). CDR3 nucleotide sequence: TGCGCCAGCAGTGCCCGGTTGGAGGAGACCCAGTACTTC. Protein: CASSARLEETQYF.

The rearrangement joins TRBV7-9 to TRBJ2-7; D remains ambiguous. Trimming left V 5 bases short and J 2 bases short, with 10 bases between. The CDR3 length is 13 residues. Germline lookup yields CDR1 SEHNR and CDR2 FQNEAQ (reference sequence). As DNA, the CDR3 is TGTGCCAGCAGCCCCCAGCAAGCCTACGAGCAGTACTTC. Its protein is CASSPQQAYEQYF.

This clonotype was found once. The chain uses TRBV7-2 and TRBJ2-2, with D tentatively TRBD1 (5 bases). V lost 3 bases to trimming and J lost 0 bases, with 8 bases between them. The V gene's germline CDR1 is SGHTA and CDR2 FQGNSA. The CDR3 loop spans 15 amino acids. The DNA of the CDR3 is TGTGCCAGCAGCTTTCGCAGGGCGAACACCGGGGAGCTGTTTTTT. It codes for CASSFRRANTGELFF.

The rearrangement links TRBV6-5 to TRBJ1-3; TRBD1 aligns across 9 bases. There are 14 residues in the CDR3. Germline assignment: CDR1 MNHEY and CDR2 SVGAGI. The junction had 7 bases not matched to a gene; V was cut back by 7 bases and J by 6 bases. In DNA, the CDR3 is TGTGCCAGCACAGCGACAGGGGGAGTAAACACCATATATTTT. Its protein product is CASTATGGVNTIYF.

This chain links TRBV2 with TRBJ1-5; no clear D. There are 16 residues in the CDR3. V was cut by 2 bases and J by 0 bases, with 11 bases left in between. The germline V gene has CDR1 SNHLY and CDR2 FYNNEI. In DNA, the CDR3 is TGTGCCAGCAGTGAAAGTTGGGGATATAGCAATCAGCCCCAGCATTTT. The encoded protein is CASSESWGYSNQPQHF. The full variable domain, completed using reference TRBV2 and TRBJ1-5, is EPEVTQTPSHQVTQMGQEVILRCVPISNHLYFYWYRQILGQKVEFLVSFYNNEISEKSEIFDDQFSVERPDGSNFTLKIRSTKLEDSAMYFCASSESWGYSNQPQHFGDGTRLSIL.

The chain employs TRBV5-1 and TRBJ2-5, with TRBD1 as a possible D gene (6 bases). The CDR3 spans 16 residues. The germline V and J ends were trimmed by 0 bases and 0 bases, with 12 bases remaining between them. Germline values: CDR1 SGHRS, CDR2 YFSETQ. CDR3 protein: CASSLVGRGYQETQYF. CDR3 bases: TGCGCCAGCAGCTTGGTGGGCAGGGGCTACCAAGAGACCCAGTACTTC.

CDR3 DNA sequence: TGCGCCAGCAGCTACCAAAACGCTGGGGCCAACGTCCTGACTTTC. Translated, it gives CASSYQNAGANVLTF. The chain couples TRBV5-1 to TRBJ2-6; no definite D call. Trimming removed 3 bases from V and 2 bases from J, with 9 bases in between. The CDR3 sequence is 15 residues long. Germline assignment: CDR1 SGHRS and CDR2 YFSETQ.

The chain employs TRBV7-9 and TRBJ2-7, with D maybe TRBD2 (5 bases). The CDR3 covers 13 residues. V was cut by 5 bases and J by 3 bases, with 11 bases left in between. Germline assignment: CDR1 SEHNR and CDR2 FQNEAQ (reference sequence). CDR3 amino acids: CASSPAGFYEQYV. The CDR3 DNA sequence: TGTGCCAGCAGCCCCGCGGGCTTCTACGAGCAGTACGTC.

This clonotype was observed a handful of times. CDR3: CASSLGENNEQFF. The CDR3 region has the DNA TGTGCCAGCAGCTTAGGAGAGAACAATGAGCAGTTCTTC. The chain joins TRBV7-6 to TRBJ2-1; D is ambiguous. V gave up 1 base and J gave up 5 bases, with 6 bases separating them. CDR1 is SGHVS, CDR2 FNYEAQ, per germline. This CDR3 is built from 13 residues.

This clonotype has a handful of counts. The rearrangement uses TRBV18 and TRBJ2-4, with 8 nucleotides matching TRBD2. The CDR3 has 15 residues. The V gene's germline CDR1 is KGHSH and CDR2 LQKENI. V shed 5 bases, J shed 4 bases, and the junction held 7 bases outside the gene matches. CDR3 DNA sequence: TGTGCCAGCTCAGAGGGACTAGACCTTAAAAACATTCAGTACTTC. Protein sequence: CASSEGLDLKNIQYF.